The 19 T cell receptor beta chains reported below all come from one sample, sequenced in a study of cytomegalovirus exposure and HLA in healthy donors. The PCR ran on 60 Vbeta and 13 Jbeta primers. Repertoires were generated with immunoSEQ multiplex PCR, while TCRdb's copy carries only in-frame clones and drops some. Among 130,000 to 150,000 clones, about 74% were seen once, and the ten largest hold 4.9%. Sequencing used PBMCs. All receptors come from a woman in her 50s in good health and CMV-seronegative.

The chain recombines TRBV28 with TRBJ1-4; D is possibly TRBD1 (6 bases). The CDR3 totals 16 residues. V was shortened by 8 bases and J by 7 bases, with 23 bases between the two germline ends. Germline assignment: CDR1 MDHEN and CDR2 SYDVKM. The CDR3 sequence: CASVWGGTGNGEKLFF. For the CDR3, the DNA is TGTGCCAGCGTCTGGGGGGGAACAGGGAATGGTGAAAAACTGTTTTTT.

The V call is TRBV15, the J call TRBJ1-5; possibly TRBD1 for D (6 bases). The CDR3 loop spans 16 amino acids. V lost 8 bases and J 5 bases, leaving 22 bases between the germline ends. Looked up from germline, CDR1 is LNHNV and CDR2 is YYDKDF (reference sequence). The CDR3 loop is CATDSGDNLSYQPQHF. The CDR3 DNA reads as TGTGCCACCGACTCCGGGGACAATCTGAGTTATCAGCCCCAGCATTTT.

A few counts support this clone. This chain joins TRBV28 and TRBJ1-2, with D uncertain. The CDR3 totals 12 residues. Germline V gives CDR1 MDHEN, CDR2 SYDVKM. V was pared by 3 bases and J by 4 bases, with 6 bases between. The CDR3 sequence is CASSFTAYGYTF. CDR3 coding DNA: TGTGCCAGCAGTTTCACAGCCTATGGCTACACCTTC.

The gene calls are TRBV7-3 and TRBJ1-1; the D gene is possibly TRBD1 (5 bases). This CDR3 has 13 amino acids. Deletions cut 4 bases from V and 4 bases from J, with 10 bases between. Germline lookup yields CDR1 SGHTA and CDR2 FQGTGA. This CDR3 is CASSSVGVTEAFF. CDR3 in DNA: TGTGCCAGCAGCTCTGTAGGGGTCACTGAAGCTTTCTTT.

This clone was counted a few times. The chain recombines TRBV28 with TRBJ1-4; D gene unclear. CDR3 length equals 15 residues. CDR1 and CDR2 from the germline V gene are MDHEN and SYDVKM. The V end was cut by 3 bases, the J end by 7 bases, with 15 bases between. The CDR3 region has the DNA TGTGCCAGCAGTTTTTCCCTAAGGAGCGGTGAAAAACTGTTTTTT. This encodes CASSFSLRSGEKLFF. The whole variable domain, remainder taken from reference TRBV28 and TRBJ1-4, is DVKVTQSSRYLVKRTGEKVFLECVQDMDHENMFWYRQDPGLGLRLIYFSYDVKMKEKGDIPEGYSVSREKKERFSLILESASTNQTSMYLCASSFSLRSGEKLFFGSGTQLSVL.

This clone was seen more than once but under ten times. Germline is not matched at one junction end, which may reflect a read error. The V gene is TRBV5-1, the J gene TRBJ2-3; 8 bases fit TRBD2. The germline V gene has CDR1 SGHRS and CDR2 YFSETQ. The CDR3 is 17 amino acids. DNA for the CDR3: TGCGCCAGCAACTTGATCGGGGGGGGCACCAGCACAGATACGCAGTATTTT. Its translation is CASNLIGGGTSTDTQYF.

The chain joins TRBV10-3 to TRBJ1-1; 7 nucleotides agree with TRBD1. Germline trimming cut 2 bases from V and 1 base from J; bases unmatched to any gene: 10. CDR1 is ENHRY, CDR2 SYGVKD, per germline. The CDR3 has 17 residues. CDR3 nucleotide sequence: TGTGCCATCAGTGAGACAGGGGACGGGAGTGGGAACACTGAAGCTTTCTTT. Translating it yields CAISETGDGSGNTEAFF.

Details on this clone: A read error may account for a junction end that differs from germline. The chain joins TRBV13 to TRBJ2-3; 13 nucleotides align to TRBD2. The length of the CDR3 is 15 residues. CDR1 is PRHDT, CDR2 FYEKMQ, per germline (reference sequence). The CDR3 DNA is TGTGCCAGCAGCTACCCGACTAGCGGGGGGACCGTTGCCGATTTT. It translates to CASSYPTSGGTVADF. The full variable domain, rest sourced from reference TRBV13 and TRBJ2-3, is AAGVIQSPRHLIKEKRETATLKCYPIPRHDTVYWYQQGPGQDPQFLISFYEKMQSDKGSIPDRFSAQQFSDYHSELNMSSLELGDSALYFCASSYPTSGGTVADFGPGTRLTVL.

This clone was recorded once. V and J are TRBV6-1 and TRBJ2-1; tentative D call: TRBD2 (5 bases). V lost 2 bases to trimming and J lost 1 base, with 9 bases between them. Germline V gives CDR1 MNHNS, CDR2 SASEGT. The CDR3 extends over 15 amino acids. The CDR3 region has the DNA TGTGCCAGCAGTGAATCGTCGGGGTCCTACAATGAGCAGTTCTTC. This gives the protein CASSESSGSYNEQFF.

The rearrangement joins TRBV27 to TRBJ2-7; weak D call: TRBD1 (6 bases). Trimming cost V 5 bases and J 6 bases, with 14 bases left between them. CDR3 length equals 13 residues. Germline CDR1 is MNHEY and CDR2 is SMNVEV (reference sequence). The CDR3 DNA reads TGTGCCAGCAGTCCCCGGGACATTTCCGAGCAGTACTTC. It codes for CASSPRDISEQYF.

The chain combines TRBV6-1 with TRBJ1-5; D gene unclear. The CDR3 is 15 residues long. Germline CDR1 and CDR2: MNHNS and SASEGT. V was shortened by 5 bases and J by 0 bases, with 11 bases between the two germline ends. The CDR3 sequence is CASSPTVSSNQPQHF. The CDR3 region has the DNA TGTGCCAGCAGTCCTACAGTAAGTAGCAATCAGCCCCAGCATTTT.

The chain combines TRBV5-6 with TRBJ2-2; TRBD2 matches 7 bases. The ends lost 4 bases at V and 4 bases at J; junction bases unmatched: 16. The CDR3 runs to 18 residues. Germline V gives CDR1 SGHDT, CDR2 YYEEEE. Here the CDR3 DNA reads TGTGCCAGCAGCGCCCGGAGTTGGGGGGGATTTTTCACCGGGGAGCTGTTTTTT. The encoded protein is CASSARSWGGFFTGELFF.

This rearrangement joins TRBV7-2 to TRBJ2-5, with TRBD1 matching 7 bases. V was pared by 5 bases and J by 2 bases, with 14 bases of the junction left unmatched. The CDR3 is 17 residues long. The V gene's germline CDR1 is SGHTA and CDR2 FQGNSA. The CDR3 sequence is CASSQPLPGQIQETQYF. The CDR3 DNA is TGTGCCAGCAGCCAACCACTACCGGGACAGATTCAAGAGACCCAGTACTTC.

CDR3 residues: CASSLVGTPRSSYNSPLHF. In DNA, the CDR3 is TGTGCCAGCAGCTTAGTCGGGACACCCAGGAGCTCCTATAATTCACCCCTCCACTTT. V gene TRBV7-9 combines with J gene TRBJ1-6; tentatively, D is TRBD1 (6 bases). The germline V and J ends were trimmed by 1 base and 0 bases, with 16 bases remaining between them. CDR3 length: 19 amino acids. Germline CDR1 and CDR2: SEHNR and FQNEAQ (reference sequence). The complete variable domain, with remaining parts taken from reference TRBV7-9 and TRBJ1-6, reads DTGVSQNPRHKITKRGQNVTFRCDPISEHNRLYWYRQTLGQGPEFLTYFQNEAQLEKSRLLSDRFSAERPKGSFSTLEIQRTEQGDSAMYLCASSLVGTPRSSYNSPLHFGNGTRLTVT.

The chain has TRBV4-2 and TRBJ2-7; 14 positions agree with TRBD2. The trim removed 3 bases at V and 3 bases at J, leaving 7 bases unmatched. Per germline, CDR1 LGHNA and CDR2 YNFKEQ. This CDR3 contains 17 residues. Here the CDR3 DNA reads TGTGCCAGCAGCCAGGGACTAGCGGGGGTAGAAGACTACGAGCAGTACTTC. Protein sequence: CASSQGLAGVEDYEQYF.

The CDR3 is CASSWGSTGLRGNTIYF. As DNA, the CDR3 is TGTGCCAGCAGCTGGGGTTCGACAGGGTTACGTGGAAACACCATATATTTT. The chain links TRBV7-2 to TRBJ1-3; 7 nucleotides match TRBD1. V dropped 4 bases and J dropped 3; count of bases not matched to a gene: 12. The CDR3 spans 17 residues. CDR1 is SGHTA, CDR2 FQGNSA, per germline. Full variable domain (rest looked up from reference TRBV7-2 and TRBJ1-3): GAGVSQSPSNKVTEKGKDVELRCDPISGHTALYWYRQSLGQGLEFLIYFQGNSAPDKSGLPSDRFSAERTGGSVSTLTIQRTQQEDSAVYLCASSWGSTGLRGNTIYFGEGSWLTVV.

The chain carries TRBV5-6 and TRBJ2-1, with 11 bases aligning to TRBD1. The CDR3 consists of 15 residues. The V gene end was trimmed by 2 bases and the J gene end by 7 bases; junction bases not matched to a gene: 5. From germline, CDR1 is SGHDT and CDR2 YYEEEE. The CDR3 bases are TGTGCCAGCAGCTTTCCCGGGACAGGGGGTAATGAGCAGTTCTTC. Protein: CASSFPGTGGNEQFF.

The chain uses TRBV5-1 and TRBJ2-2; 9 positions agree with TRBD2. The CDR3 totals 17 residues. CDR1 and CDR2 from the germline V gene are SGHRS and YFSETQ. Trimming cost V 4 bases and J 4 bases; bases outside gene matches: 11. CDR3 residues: CASSILLSGGVTGELFF. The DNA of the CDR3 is TGCGCCAGCAGCATTTTACTTAGCGGGGGAGTCACCGGGGAGCTGTTTTTT.

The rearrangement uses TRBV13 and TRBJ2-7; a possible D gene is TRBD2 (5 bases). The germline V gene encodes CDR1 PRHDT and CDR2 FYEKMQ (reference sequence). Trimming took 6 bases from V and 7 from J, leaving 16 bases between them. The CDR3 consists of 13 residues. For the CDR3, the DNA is TGTGCCAGCAGGAGGACGCCGACGGGGGAGCAGTACTTC. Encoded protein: CASRRTPTGEQYF.